Listed here are 2 T cell receptor beta chains from one sample, sequenced in a study of Tregs in tolerant kidney transplant recipients (dated by TCRdb to the late 2010s). Receptor libraries were prepared by the immunoSEQ multiplex PCR assay. TCRdb provides this immuneACCESS table in a form limited to in-frame rearrangements. Some clones are lacking; in checked studies, under half of them reflect an unresolved V gene, and why the rest are absent is not known. The sample's table lists a count of 50,000 or so clones. The top ten clonotypes cover about 0.82% of the sample. The time point label, read with the paper, signifies: blood sample drawn before combined kidney and bone marrow transplant. The material sequenced was CD4+ T cells from blood, taken before the transplant. The receptors were gathered from a human donor who received a combined kidney and bone marrow transplant.

Turning to this clone: Read sequence stops 3 residues before the CDR3 end, and the germline J gene provides the missing end. The chain joins TRBV19 to TRBJ1-1; D perhaps matches TRBD1 (6 bases). The CDR3 runs 14 residues. The germline V gene encodes CDR1 LNHDA and CDR2 SQIVND (reference sequence). Trimming took off 4 bases at V and 6 bases at J, with 15 bases between the two ends. Partial CDR3 DNA: TGTGCCAGTAGTAAGGGCCGCCAGGGGCCTGAA. It yields the protein CASSKGRQGPE. In full, the CDR3 is CASSKGRQGPEAFF.

Worth noting for this clone: The read ends 3 residues before the CDR3 terminus; that terminus is restored from the germline J gene. The chain uses TRBV20-1 and TRBJ2-3, with 9 bases identical to TRBD2. Trimming cost V 6 bases and J 2 bases; bases outside gene matches: 12. Germline lookup yields CDR1 DFQATT and CDR2 SNEGSKA (reference sequence). The CDR3 has 16 amino acids. The CDR3 DNA, read in part, is TGCAGTGCCCCTCCGGGACTAGCCGGATACACAGATACG. It translates to CSAPPGLAGYTDT. The full CDR3 reads CSAPPGLAGYTDTQYF.